Below are 26 T cell receptor beta chains sequenced from a single sample in a study of T cell repertoires in cytomegalovirus infection. A single record per CDR3 protein comes from TCRdb applying MiXCR to the reads. Altogether roughly 200,000 distinct CDR3 sequences are present, about a sixth being singletons, with the ten largest covering approximately 26%. Sequencing was done on a sample of CD8+ T cells from PBMCs. Source of these receptors: a human donor in good health (CMV status not recorded). Some clones in this sample may be carry-over from other donors' samples.

V is TRBV29-1 and J is TRBJ1-2, with TRBD1 as a possible D gene (6 bases). The ends were cut back, 3 bases at V and 7 bases at J, with 12 bases in the middle. Germline-derived CDR1 and CDR2 are SQVTM and ANQGSEA. CDR3 size: 12 residues. The CDR3 coding sequence is TGCAGCGTTGATGGGGGGGCCTCTGGCTACACCTTC. Amino acid sequence: CSVDGGASGYTF.

The V call is TRBV7-6, the J call TRBJ1-2; D uncertain. The CDR3 totals 13 residues. Germline-derived CDR1 and CDR2 are SGHVS and FNYEAQ. V was cut by 0 bases and J by 5 bases, with 7 bases left in between. DNA of the CDR3: TGTGCCAGCAGCTTAGCGGCGGAATATGGCTACACCTTC. It codes for CASSLAAEYGYTF.

The CDR3 region has the DNA TGTGCCAGCAGCCCATCCAGGGGACTAGCGCCCTTCCGAGAGCAGTTCTTC. This encodes CASSPSRGLAPFREQFF. The genes are TRBV14 and TRBJ2-1; 10 nucleotides line up with TRBD2. CDR1 is SGHDN and CDR2 is FVKESK in the germline V gene. Unmatched junction bases numbered 16, after V lost 4 bases and J lost 10 bases. This CDR3 is built from 17 residues.

The rearrangement links TRBV7-3 to TRBJ2-3; unclear D gene. The CDR3 extends over 13 amino acids. In germline, CDR1 is SGHTA, CDR2 FQGTGA. Trimming cost V 5 bases and J 2 bases, with 8 bases left between them. CDR3 amino acids: CASSALSTDTQYF. The CDR3 DNA reads as TGTGCCAGCAGCGCCCTTTCCACAGATACGCAGTATTTT. Filled out from reference TRBV7-3 and TRBJ2-3, the complete variable domain reads GAGVSQTPSNKVTEKGKYVELRCDPISGHTALYWYRQSLGQGPEFLIYFQGTGAADDSGLPNDRFFAVRPEGSVSTLKIQRTERGDSAVYLCASSALSTDTQYFGPGTRLTVL.

As regards this clonotype: A much larger clone sits a single nucleotide away, making a read error possible. The chain uses TRBV29-1 and TRBJ2-6, with 8 bases fitting TRBD1. This CDR3 contains 14 residues. Per the germline V gene, CDR1 is SQVTM and CDR2 is ANQGSEA. CDR3 residues: CSARTGSGTNVLTF. The CDR3, as DNA: TGCAGCGCAAGGACAGGGTCTGGGACCAACGTCCTGACTTTC.

In its sample, this clonotype was seen a few times. V is TRBV12-5 and J is TRBJ2-1; TRBD2 matches 10 bases. J was trimmed by 6 bases and V by 7 bases; bases with no gene match: 6. CDR1 is LGHNT and CDR2 is FRNRAP in the germline V gene. This CDR3 comprises 14 residues. The DNA of the CDR3 is TGTGCTAGTGTCCCAGCGGGGGGGGGCAATGAGCAGTTCTTC. This sequence encodes CASVPAGGGNEQFF.

The V gene is TRBV7-2, the J gene TRBJ1-2; the D is unclear. The length of the CDR3 is 15 residues. Germline assignment: CDR1 SGHTA and CDR2 FQGNSA. Trimming removed 4 bases at V and 9 bases at J, with 21 bases between. The CDR3 nucleotides read TGTGCCAGCAGCTACGGGCCAACTGAACTAATTAGCTACACCTTC. Translated: CASSYGPTELISYTF. The whole variable domain, filled in from reference TRBV7-2 and TRBJ1-2, reads GAGVSQSPSNKVTEKGKDVELRCDPISGHTALYWYRQSLGQGLEFLIYFQGNSAPDKSGLPSDRFSAERTGGSVSTLTIQRTQQEDSAVYLCASSYGPTELISYTFGSGTRLTVV.

Only a few counts were recorded for this clonotype. The chain has TRBV28 and TRBJ1-3; D not resolved. Germline V gene data show CDR1 as MDHEN and CDR2 as SYDVKM. Trimming removed 8 bases from V and 0 bases from J, with 11 bases in between. This CDR3 comprises 14 residues. The CDR3 sequence is CASDTDHSGNTIYF. The CDR3 nucleotides are TGTGCCAGCGATACCGACCACTCTGGAAACACCATATATTTT.

The chain employs TRBV10-3 and TRBJ1-2, with D perhaps TRBD1 (6 bases). Germline CDR1 reads ENHRY; CDR2 reads SYGVKD. V was shortened by 3 bases and J by 0 bases, with 11 bases between the two germline ends. This CDR3 region has 15 residues. The DNA for the CDR3 is TGTGCCATCAGTGAACGGACAGAGTCTAACTATGGCTACACCTTC. Its protein product is CAISERTESNYGYTF.

Only a few counts were recorded for this clonotype. The chain joins TRBV12-3 or TRBV12-4 to TRBJ2-3; 10 nucleotides match TRBD2. J gave up 2 bases and V 6 bases, and 5 bases lay outside the gene matches. CDR3 length: 15 amino acids. As DNA, the CDR3 is TGTGCCAGCAGAGGAGCGGGGGGGATCACAGATACGCAGTATTTT. Amino acid sequence: CASRGAGGITDTQYF.

This clonotype was detected a few times. The chain carries TRBV29-1 and TRBJ2-1; no clear D gene. The V and J ends lost 3 bases and 0 bases respectively, with 12 bases between them. The CDR3 has 15 residues. The germline V gene encodes CDR1 SQVTM and CDR2 ANQGSEA. Here the CDR3 reads CSVDGDSSSYNEQFF. CDR3 in DNA: TGCAGCGTTGACGGTGACTCGAGCTCCTACAATGAGCAGTTCTTC.

V usage is TRBV5-6 and J usage is TRBJ2-7, with D perhaps matching TRBD1 (5 bases). CDR1 is SGHDT, CDR2 YYEEEE, per germline. Trimming cost V 3 bases and J 2 bases, with 9 bases left between them. This CDR3 is built from 13 residues. The CDR3 DNA reads TGTGCCAGCAGCTCAGGGATCACCTACGAGCAGTACTTC. Translating gives CASSSGITYEQYF. The whole variable domain, filled in from reference TRBV5-6 and TRBJ2-7, reads DAGVTQSPTHLIKTRGQQVTLRCSPKSGHDTVSWYQQALGQGPQFIFQYYEEEERQRGNFPDRFSGHQFPNYSSELNVNALLLGDSALYLCASSSGITYEQYFGPGTRLTVT.

This chain joins TRBV6-1 and TRBJ2-2, with 7 bases aligning to TRBD1. V was clipped by 6 bases and J by 4 bases; unmatched bases: 8. In germline, CDR1 is MNHNS, CDR2 SASEGT. The CDR3 loop spans 15 amino acids. In nucleotides, the CDR3 is TGTGCCAGCAGACCCGGGACAGACGGCACCGGGGAGCTGTTTTTT. Translated: CASRPGTDGTGELFF.

This clonotype was observed a handful of times. The V call is TRBV12-3 or TRBV12-4, the J call TRBJ2-3, with D maybe TRBD1 (5 bases). Trimming removed 1 base from V and 5 bases from J, with 10 bases in between. The CDR3 runs 14 residues. The CDR3 loop reads CASSLVGVGDTQYF. CDR3 in DNA: TGTGCCAGCAGTTTAGTAGGGGTCGGAGATACGCAGTATTTT.

This clonotype was seen more than once but under ten times. The chain is built from TRBV28 and TRBJ1-1; no reliable D call. The CDR3 consists of 12 residues. Germline V gene data show CDR1 as MDHEN and CDR2 as SYDVKM. The ends were cut back, 3 bases at V and 12 bases at J, with 14 bases in the middle. The CDR3 loop is CASSLGILGTFF. The CDR3 DNA is TGTGCCAGCAGTTTGGGGATTCTCGGTACTTTCTTT.

This clonotype was counted between two and nine times. The chain uses TRBV28 and TRBJ1-1; TRBD1 matches 9 bases. Per the germline V gene, CDR1 is MDHEN and CDR2 is SYDVKM. This CDR3 has 15 residues. CDR3 amino acids: CGVNRGRGGDTEAFF. CDR3 sequence (DNA): TGTGGGGTTAACAGGGGGCGCGGGGGGGACACTGAAGCTTTCTTT.

This clonotype was observed a handful of times. The chain has TRBV7-2 and TRBJ2-1; the D gene is possibly TRBD2 (6 bases). Between the trimmed V and J ends, which lost 7 bases and 3 bases, there was a span of 16 bases. The CDR3 length is 15 residues. Germline V gene sequence: CDR1 SGHTA, CDR2 FQGNSA. The CDR3 here is CASTIPGLNYNEQFF. In DNA form, the CDR3 reads TGTGCCAGCACCATACCGGGACTTAACTACAATGAGCAGTTCTTC.

The rearrangement joins TRBV10-3 to TRBJ2-2; no firm D call. V was cut by 4 bases and J by 0 bases, with 6 bases left in between. The CDR3 length is 14 residues. CDR1 is ENHRY and CDR2 is SYGVKD in the germline V gene. CDR3 sequence: CAISGGANTGELFF. The CDR3 DNA follows: TGTGCCATCAGTGGGGGTGCGAACACCGGGGAGCTGTTTTTT.

This clonotype showed up many times. The chain couples TRBV7-6 to TRBJ1-3; the D gene is possibly TRBD1 (5 bases). V dropped 7 bases and J dropped 0 bases, with 16 bases sitting between them. This CDR3 region has 16 residues. The germline V gene encodes CDR1 SGHVS and CDR2 FNYEAQ. CDR3 amino acids: CASTVGAGSSGNTIYF. The CDR3 DNA follows: TGTGCCAGCACCGTAGGGGCAGGGTCCTCTGGAAACACCATATATTTT.

J is TRBJ2-1 and V is TRBV12-3 or TRBV12-4, with 11 nucleotides matching TRBD2. This CDR3 region has 15 residues. V lost 6 bases and J lost 2; bases outside the gene matches: 3. DNA for the CDR3: TGTGCCAGCAGCCGTAGCGGGGGGGCCTACAATGAGCAGTTCTTC. It specifies CASSRSGGAYNEQFF.

V usage is TRBV7-6 and J usage is TRBJ1-1; D not certain. Trimming shortened V by 3 bases and J by 5 bases, and 1 base separated the two germline ends. CDR1 and CDR2 (germline): SGHVS, FNYEAQ. The CDR3 contains 10 residues. The CDR3 DNA follows: TGTGCCAGCAGCTTGACTGAAGCTTTCTTT. Residues: CASSLTEAFF.

There are a few counts of this clonotype. V usage is TRBV4-1 and J usage is TRBJ1-1, with D uncertain. From germline, CDR1 is MGHRA and CDR2 YSYEKL. The CDR3 runs to 15 residues. The V end lost 0 bases, the J end lost 4 bases, and 12 bases lay between the germline ends. DNA for the CDR3: TGCGCCAGCAGCCAAGATGTATGGGTGAGCACTGAAGCTTTCTTT. Translation: CASSQDVWVSTEAFF.

The sample holds a few counts of this clonotype. The gene calls are TRBV6-1 and TRBJ1-6; D uncertain. The germline gives CDR1 MNHNS, CDR2 SASEGT. The CDR3 totals 18 residues. Between the trimmed V and J ends, which lost 4 bases and 0 bases, there was a span of 16 bases. CDR3 protein: CASSGRPEESSYNSPLHF. In DNA, the CDR3 is TGTGCCAGCAGTGGCCGACCTGAGGAGAGCTCCTATAATTCACCCCTCCACTTT.

Only a few counts were recorded for this clonotype. V usage is TRBV20-1 and J usage is TRBJ2-7; TRBD1 matches 7 bases. The germline V gene has CDR1 DFQATT and CDR2 SNEGSKA (reference sequence). This CDR3 region has 14 residues. V shed 3 bases, J shed 3 bases, and the junction held 8 bases outside the gene matches. The CDR3 loop reads CSARTGNLSYEQYF. The CDR3 DNA reads as TGCAGTGCTAGGACAGGGAATTTAAGCTACGAGCAGTACTTC.

The chain is built from TRBV14 and TRBJ2-7, with D possibly being TRBD1 or TRBD2 (5 bases each). In germline, CDR1 is SGHDN, CDR2 FVKESK. Trimming stripped 7 bases from V and 3 bases from J, with 13 bases between. The CDR3 runs to 13 residues. The CDR3 nucleotides read TGTGCCAGCACTGAGGGACGGAACTACGAGCAGTACTTC. This translates into CASTEGRNYEQYF. The full variable domain, rest sourced from reference TRBV14 and TRBJ2-7, is EAGVTQFPSHSVIEKGQTVTLRCDPISGHDNLYWYRRVMGKEIKFLLHFVKESKQDESGMPNNRFLAERTGGTYSTLKVQPAELEDSGVYFCASTEGRNYEQYFGPGTRLTVT.

This clonotype has a handful of counts. CDR3 nucleotides: TGCAGTGCTAGAGATCTGGGGACAGGGGGGGAAAGCAATCAGCCCCAGCATTTT. Protein sequence: CSARDLGTGGESNQPQHF. This rearrangement joins TRBV20-1 to TRBJ1-5, with 11 bases that match TRBD1. The CDR3 consists of 18 residues. Germline CDR1 is DFQATT and CDR2 is SNEGSKA (reference sequence). Germline trimming cut 0 bases from V and 1 base from J; bases unmatched to any gene: 8.